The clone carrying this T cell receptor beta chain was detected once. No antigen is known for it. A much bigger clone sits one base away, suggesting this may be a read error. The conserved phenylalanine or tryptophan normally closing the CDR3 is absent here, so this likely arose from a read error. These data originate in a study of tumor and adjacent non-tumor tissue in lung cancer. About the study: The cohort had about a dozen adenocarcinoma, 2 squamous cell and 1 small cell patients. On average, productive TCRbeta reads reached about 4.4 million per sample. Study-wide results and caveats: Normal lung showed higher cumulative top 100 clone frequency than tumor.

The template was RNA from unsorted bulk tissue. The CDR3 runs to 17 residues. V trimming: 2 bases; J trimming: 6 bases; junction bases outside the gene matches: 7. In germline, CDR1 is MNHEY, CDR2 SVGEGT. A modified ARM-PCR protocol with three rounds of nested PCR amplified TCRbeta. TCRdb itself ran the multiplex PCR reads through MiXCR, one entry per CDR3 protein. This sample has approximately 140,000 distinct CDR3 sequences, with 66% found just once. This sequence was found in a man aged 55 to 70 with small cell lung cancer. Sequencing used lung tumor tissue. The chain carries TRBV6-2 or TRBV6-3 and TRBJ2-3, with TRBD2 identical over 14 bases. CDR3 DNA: TGTGCCAGCAGTTACGGGACTAGCGGGAGATTCGAGGATACGCAGTATCTT. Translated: CASSYGTSGRFEDTQYL.